This T cell receptor beta chain stems from a study of cytomegalovirus exposure and HLA in healthy donors. In the study overall: About 80 million unique TCRs, all from HLA-typed donors, were included in an early release of the data. The study's findings and limits: For cytomegalovirus status, the classifier reportedly gave diagnoses with high specificity and sensitivity. A later look showed TCR association rates differing by HLA locus, highest for DRB1 and lowest for HLA-C. A further, later analysis showed that HLA-associated TCR beta chains (compared with equally common others) were more clonally expanded.

Trimming took 4 bases from V and 4 from J; bases not matched to a gene: 3. The CDR3 is 13 residues long. From germline, CDR1 is SQVTM and CDR2 ANQGSEA. Primers for the PCR totalled 60 Vbeta and 13 Jbeta. The method was immunoSEQ multiplex PCR; TCRdb's version includes in-frame clones alone and lacks a portion of them. The data hold some 220,000 clones, with approximately 90% observed a single time. For this clone: Its antigen is unknown.

The chain links TRBV29-1 to TRBJ2-3; 9 bases align to TRBD2. Specimen: PBMCs. The sequence derives from a woman aged 18-30 years in good health and CMV-seronegative. The CDR3, as DNA: TGCAGCGTTGGGCGGGAGGGCCCAGATACGCAGTATTTT. It is translated as CSVGREGPDTQYF.